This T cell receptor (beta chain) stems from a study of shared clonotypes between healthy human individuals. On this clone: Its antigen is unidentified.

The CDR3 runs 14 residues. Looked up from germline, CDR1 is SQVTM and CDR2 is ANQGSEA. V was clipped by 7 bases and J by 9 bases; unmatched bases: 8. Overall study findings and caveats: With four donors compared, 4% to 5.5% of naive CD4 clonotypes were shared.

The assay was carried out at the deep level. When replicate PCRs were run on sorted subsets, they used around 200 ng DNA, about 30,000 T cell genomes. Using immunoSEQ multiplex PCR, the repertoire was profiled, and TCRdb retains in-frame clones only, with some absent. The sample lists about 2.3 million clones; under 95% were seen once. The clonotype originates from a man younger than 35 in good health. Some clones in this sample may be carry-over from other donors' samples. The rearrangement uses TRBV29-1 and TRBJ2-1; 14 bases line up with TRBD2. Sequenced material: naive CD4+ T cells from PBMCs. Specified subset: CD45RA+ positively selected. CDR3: CSAPRLAGGTEQFF. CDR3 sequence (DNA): TGCAGCGCTCCTAGACTAGCGGGAGGGACTGAGCAGTTCTTC.